These 14 T cell receptor beta chains were all obtained from the same sample, sequenced in a study of blood T cell repertoires in COVID-19. Using immunoSEQ multiplex PCR, the repertoire was profiled, and TCRdb retains in-frame clones only, with some absent. The table lists more than 400,000 clones, 87% of them singletons. Sequenced material: PBMCs or T cells enriched from blood (not recorded which). The receptors come from a woman between 18 and 29 years old who had recovered from COVID-19.

The J gene is TRBJ2-3, the V gene TRBV5-1; 11 bases match TRBD2. Germline assignment: CDR1 SGHRS and CDR2 YFSETQ. The CDR3 is made up of 18 amino acids. With V trimmed by 6 bases and J by 3 bases, 15 bases remained unmatched. The CDR3 spells CASTPRGSGGAATDTQYF. The CDR3 DNA sequence: TGCGCCAGCACCCCGAGGGGTAGCGGGGGGGCCGCGACAGATACGCAGTATTTT.

The chain is built from TRBV19 and TRBJ2-1; D call uncertain. CDR3 size: 14 residues. Per the germline V gene, CDR1 is LNHDA and CDR2 is SQIVND (reference sequence). V lost 7 bases and J 8 bases, leaving 18 bases between the germline ends. In DNA form, the CDR3 reads TGTGCCAGTACCACCTCCATAGGAGTCGATGAGCAGTTCTTC. Its protein product is CASTTSIGVDEQFF.

The chain combines TRBV24-1 with TRBJ2-1; D remains ambiguous. CDR3 length: 16 amino acids. V gave up 1 base and J gave up 5 bases, with 14 bases separating them. Germline loops: CDR1 KGHDR, CDR2 SFDVKD. This CDR3 is CATSDLGGAENNEQFF. The DNA of the CDR3 is TGTGCCACCAGTGATTTAGGCGGTGCTGAGAACAATGAGCAGTTCTTC.

The chain carries TRBV27 and TRBJ1-2, with a tentative D call TRBD1 (6 bases). The V and J ends lost 3 bases and 2 bases respectively, with 13 bases between them. The CDR3 runs 15 residues. Germline V gene lookup returns CDR1 MNHEY and CDR2 SMNVEV (reference sequence). This CDR3 reads CASSFSYRENYGYTF. In nucleotides, the CDR3 is TGTGCCAGCAGTTTCTCTTACAGGGAGAACTATGGCTACACCTTC.

This clone has just a few counts. The J gene is TRBJ1-2, the V gene TRBV15; 9 bases fit TRBD1. J lost 13 bases, V lost 4 bases, and 13 bases had no gene match. CDR3 length: 14 amino acids. The germline V gene encodes CDR1 LNHNV and CDR2 YYDKDF (reference sequence). The CDR3 DNA sequence: TGTGCCACCAGCACCCGGGACAGGGATAAGATTAGCACCTTC. Amino acids: CATSTRDRDKISTF.

The rearrangement joins TRBV4-2 to TRBJ2-2; 9 bases are shared with TRBD2. Germline assignment: CDR1 LGHNA and CDR2 YNFKEQ. J lost 4 bases, V lost 0 bases, and 18 bases had no gene match. The CDR3 runs 21 residues. CDR3 bases: TGTGCCAGCAGCCAAGATAAAGCTAGCGGGGTTTTAGTAATCACCACCGGGGAGCTGTTTTTT. It codes for CASSQDKASGVLVITTGELFF.

This clone came up a few times. V gene TRBV29-1 combines with J gene TRBJ1-2; unclear D gene. The CDR3 totals 12 residues. V lost 4 bases and J 5 bases, leaving 11 bases between the germline ends. Germline assignment: CDR1 SQVTM and CDR2 ANQGSEA. CDR3 in DNA: TGCAGCGTTGGGGTAGGAGAGTATGGCTACACCTTC. Protein sequence: CSVGVGEYGYTF.

CDR3 loop: CASSHRDSGNTIYF. The DNA of the CDR3 is TGTGCCAGCAGTCACAGGGACTCTGGAAACACCATATATTTT. The V call is TRBV6-5, the J call TRBJ1-3, with D possibly being TRBD1 (6 bases). Germline V lookup: CDR1 MNHEY, CDR2 SVGAGI. The CDR3 sequence is 14 residues long. V was pared by 5 bases and J by 0 bases, with 8 bases between.

This clone has just a few counts. The chain employs TRBV3-1 (or the pseudogene TRBV3-2) and TRBJ1-2, with D uncertain. The CDR3 is 17 residues long. Germline V gene data show CDR1 as LGHDT and CDR2 as YNNKEL (reference sequence). The V end lost 1 base, the J end lost 0 bases, and 15 bases lay between the germline ends. CDR3 nucleotide sequence: TGTGCCAGCAGCCAAGGGTCACACTACCTAGCTAACTATGGCTACACCTTC. Its translation is CASSQGSHYLANYGYTF.

This rearrangement joins TRBV5-1 to TRBJ2-2; 8 nucleotides align to TRBD1. CDR3 size: 16 residues. With V trimmed by 3 bases and J by 2 bases, 6 bases remained unmatched. In germline, CDR1 is SGHRS, CDR2 YFSETQ. For the CDR3, the DNA is TGCGCCAGCAGCTCCGGGACAGGTGATAACACCGGGGAGCTGTTTTTT. As protein: CASSSGTGDNTGELFF.

The chain is built from TRBV2 and TRBJ2-2, with 8 bases matching TRBD1. Germline CDR1 reads SNHLY; CDR2 reads FYNNEI. V was clipped by 8 bases and J by 5 bases; unmatched bases: 10. CDR3 length: 15 amino acids. CDR3 nucleotide sequence: TGTGCCAGCGGCGAAGTCCAGGGGGCGACCGGGGAGCTGTTTTTT. Its protein is CASGEVQGATGELFF.

The V and J genes are TRBV20-1 and TRBJ1-5; 8 bases align to TRBD1. This CDR3 region has 15 residues. CDR1 DFQATT and CDR2 SNEGSKA come from the germline V gene (reference sequence). The V and J ends lost 4 bases and 5 bases, in that order; junction bases with no gene match: 10. CDR3 DNA: TGCAGTGCTATTGAATTTGACAGGGGAGATCAGCCCCAGCATTTT. Translated: CSAIEFDRGDQPQHF.

This sequence joins TRBV6-5 and TRBJ1-2, with a possible D match to TRBD1 (5 bases). The CDR3 is 13 amino acids. Trimming took off 8 bases at V and 3 bases at J, with 13 bases between the two ends. Looked up from germline, CDR1 is MNHEY and CDR2 is SVGAGI. The CDR3: CASRRGGDYGYTF. The CDR3 DNA reads TGTGCCAGCCGGCGGGGAGGGGACTATGGCTACACCTTC.

The V gene is TRBV5-4, the J gene TRBJ2-5, with 8 bases lining up with TRBD1. The germline gives CDR1 SGHNT, CDR2 YYREEE (reference sequence). Unmatched junction bases numbered 3, after V lost 4 bases and J lost 4 bases. The CDR3 sequence is 13 residues long. In DNA, the CDR3 is TGTGCCAGCAGCGTAGGACAGGGAGAGACCCAGTACTTC. It encodes CASSVGQGETQYF.